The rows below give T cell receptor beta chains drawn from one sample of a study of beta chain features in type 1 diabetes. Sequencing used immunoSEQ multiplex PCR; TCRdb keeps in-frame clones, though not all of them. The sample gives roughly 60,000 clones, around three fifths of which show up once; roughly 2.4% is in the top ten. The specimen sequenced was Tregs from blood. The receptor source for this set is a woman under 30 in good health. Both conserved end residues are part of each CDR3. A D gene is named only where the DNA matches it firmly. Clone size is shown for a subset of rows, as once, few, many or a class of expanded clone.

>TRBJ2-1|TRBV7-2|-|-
TGTGCCAGCAGCTTAGACGGATCGGTAAGGGGGAGGGTGCAGTTCTTC
CASSLDGSVRGRVQFF
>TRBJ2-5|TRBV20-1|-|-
TGCAGTGCTAAGTCTGGGCGTTACTTC
CSAKSGRYF
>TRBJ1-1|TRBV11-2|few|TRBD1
TGTGCCAGCAGCTCCTGGACAGGGGTGAACACTGAAGCTTTCTTT
CASSSWTGVNTEAFF
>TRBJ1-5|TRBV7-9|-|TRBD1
TGTGCCAGCAGCTCCGGGACAGGACTCAATCAGCCCCAGCATTTT
CASSSGTGLNQPQHF
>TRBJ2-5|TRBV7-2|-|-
TGTGCCAGCAGCTCTACCGTTAACCAAGAGACCCAGTACTTC
CASSSTVNQETQYF
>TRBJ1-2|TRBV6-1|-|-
TGTGCCAGCAGTGCGGAGGTTTTCAACTATGGCTACACCTTC
CASSAEVFNYGYTF
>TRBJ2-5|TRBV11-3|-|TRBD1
TGTGCCAGCAGCCGGACAGGGGCCCAAGAGACCCAGTACTTC
CASSRTGAQETQYF
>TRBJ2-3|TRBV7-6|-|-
TGTGCCAGCAGCTTAGCCGGGACACACAATACGCAGTATTTT
CASSLAGTHNTQYF
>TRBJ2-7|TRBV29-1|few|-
TGCAGCGTTGAAGATCTGGACAGACCCTACGAGCAGTACTTC
CSVEDLDRPYEQYF
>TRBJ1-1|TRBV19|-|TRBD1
TGTGCCAGTAGTGGGAATCGGGACAGCGGGGGGCTAGCTGAAGCTTTCTTT
CASSGNRDSGGLAEAFF
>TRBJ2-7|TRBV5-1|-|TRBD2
TGCGCCAGCAGCTTCGGACTAGCGGGTCAGGGCTACGAGCAGTACTTC
CASSFGLAGQGYEQYF
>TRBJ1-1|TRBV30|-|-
TGTGCCTGGGGTCGAGAGGGGGACACTGAAGCTTTCTTT
CAWGREGDTEAFF
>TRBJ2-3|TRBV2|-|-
TGTGCCAGCAGTGAACCGGCCGCCCGGGCGGGACCCAGCACAGATACGCAGTATTTT
CASSEPAARAGPSTDTQYF
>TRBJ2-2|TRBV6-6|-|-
TGTGCCAGCAGTTCCCACGGAGCGGACACCGGGGAGCTGTTTTTT
CASSSHGADTGELFF
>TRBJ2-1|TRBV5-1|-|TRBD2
TGCGCCAGCAGCTTGGGCCTCCTAGCGGGAGGTAAGGGTGAGCAGTTCTTC
CASSLGLLAGGKGEQFF
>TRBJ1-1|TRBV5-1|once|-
TGCGCCAGCAGCCCCCAGACACTGAACACTGAAGCTTTCTTT
CASSPQTLNTEAFF
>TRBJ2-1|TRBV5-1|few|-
TGCGCCAGCAGCTTGGGGAGGCGCGGGACCCGACCGAATGAGCAGTTCTTC
CASSLGRRGTRPNEQFF
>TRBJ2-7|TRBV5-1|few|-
TGCGCCAGCAGCTTGGCGGCAGGGGCGGGCGAGCAGTACTTC
CASSLAAGAGEQYF
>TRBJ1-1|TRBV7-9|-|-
TGTGCCAGCAGCTTCCGGCGGGCTTCGAACACTGAAGCTTTCTTT
CASSFRRASNTEAFF
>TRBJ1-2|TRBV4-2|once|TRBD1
TGTGCCAGCAGCCAAGCCCAGGGGGCGAAGGGCTACACCTTC
CASSQAQGAKGYTF
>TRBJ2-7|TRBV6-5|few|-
TGTGCCAGCAGTGTGACTAGTAGTCAGATCTACGAGCAGTACTTC
CASSVTSSQIYEQYF
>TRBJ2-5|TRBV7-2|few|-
TGTGCCAGCAGCCCAGCTGACTGGGAGACCCAGTACTTC
CASSPADWETQYF
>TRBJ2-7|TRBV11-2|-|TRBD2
TGTGCCAGCAGCTTACTCATCCAGGCTAGCGGATCCTACGAGCAGTACTTC
CASSLLIQASGSYEQYF
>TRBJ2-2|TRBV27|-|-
TGTGCCAGCGGTTTAGGTCGAGGAGGGGAGCTGTTTTTT
CASGLGRGGELFF
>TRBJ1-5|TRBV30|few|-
TGTGCCTGGAGCGGTGGTGGCAGGGCTTTCAATCAGCCCCAGCATTTT
CAWSGGGRAFNQPQHF
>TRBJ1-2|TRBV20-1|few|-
TGCAGTGGGCCGTCGAACTATGGCTACACCTTC
CSGPSNYGYTF